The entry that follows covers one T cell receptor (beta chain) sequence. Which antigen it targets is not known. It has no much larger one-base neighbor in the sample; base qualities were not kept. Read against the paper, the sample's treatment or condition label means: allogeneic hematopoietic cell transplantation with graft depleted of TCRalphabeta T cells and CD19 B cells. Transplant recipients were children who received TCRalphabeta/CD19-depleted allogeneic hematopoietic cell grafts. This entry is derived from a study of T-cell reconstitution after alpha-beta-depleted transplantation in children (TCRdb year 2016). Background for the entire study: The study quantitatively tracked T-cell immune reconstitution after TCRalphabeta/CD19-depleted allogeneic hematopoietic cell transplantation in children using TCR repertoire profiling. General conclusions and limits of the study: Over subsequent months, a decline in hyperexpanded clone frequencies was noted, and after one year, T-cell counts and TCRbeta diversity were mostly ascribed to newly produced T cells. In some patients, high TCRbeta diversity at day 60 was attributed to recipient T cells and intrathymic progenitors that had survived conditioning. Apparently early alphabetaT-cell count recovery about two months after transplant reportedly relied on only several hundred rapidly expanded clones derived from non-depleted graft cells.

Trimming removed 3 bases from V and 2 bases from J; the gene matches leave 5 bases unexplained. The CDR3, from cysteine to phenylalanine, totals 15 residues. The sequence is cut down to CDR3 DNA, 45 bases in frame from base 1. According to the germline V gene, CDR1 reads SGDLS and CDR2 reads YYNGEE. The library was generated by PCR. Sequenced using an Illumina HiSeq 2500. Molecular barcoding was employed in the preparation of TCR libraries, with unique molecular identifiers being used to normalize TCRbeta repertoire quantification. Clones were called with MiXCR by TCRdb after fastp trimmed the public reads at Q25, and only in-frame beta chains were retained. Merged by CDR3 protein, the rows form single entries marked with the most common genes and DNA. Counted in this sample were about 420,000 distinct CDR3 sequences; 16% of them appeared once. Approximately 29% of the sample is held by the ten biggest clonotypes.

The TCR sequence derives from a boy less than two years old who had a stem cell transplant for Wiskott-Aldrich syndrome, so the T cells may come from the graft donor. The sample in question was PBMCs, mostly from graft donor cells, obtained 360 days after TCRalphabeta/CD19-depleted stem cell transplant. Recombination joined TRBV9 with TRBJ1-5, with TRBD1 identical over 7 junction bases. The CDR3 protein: CASSAQGYRNQPQHF. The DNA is TGTGCCAGCAGCGCACAGGGGTATCGCAATCAGCCCCAGCATTTT.